This TCR beta chain was recovered during a study of cytomegalovirus exposure and HLA in healthy donors. PCR involved 60 Vbeta and 13 Jbeta primers. Data came from immunoSEQ multiplex PCR; TCRdb stores just in-frame clones and leaves some out. The repertoire includes around 150,000 clones, 70% to 80% of them detected once, and 2% to 2.5% sits in the top ten. Germline-derived CDR1 and CDR2 are SGHAT and FQNNGV. This CDR3 is 13 amino acids long. The V and J ends lost 5 bases and 3 bases respectively, with 10 bases between them. Source material: PBMCs. The TCR was taken from a man in his forties or fifties in good health and CMV-seronegative. This chain joins TRBV11-2 and TRBJ1-2; D not certain. CDR3 sequence reads: CASSPAGDYGYTF. As DNA, the CDR3 is TGTGCCAGCAGCCCGGCCGGGGACTATGGCTACACCTTC.